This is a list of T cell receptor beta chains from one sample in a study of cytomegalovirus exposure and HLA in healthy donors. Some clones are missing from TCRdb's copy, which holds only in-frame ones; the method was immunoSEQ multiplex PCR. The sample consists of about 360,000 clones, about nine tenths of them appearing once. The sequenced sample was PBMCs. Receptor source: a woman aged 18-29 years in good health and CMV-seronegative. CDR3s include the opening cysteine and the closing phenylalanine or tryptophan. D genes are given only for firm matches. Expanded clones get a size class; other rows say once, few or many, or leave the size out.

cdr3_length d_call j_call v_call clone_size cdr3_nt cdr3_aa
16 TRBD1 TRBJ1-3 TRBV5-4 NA TGTGCCAGCAGCCCAGGACAGGCGCGCTCTGGAAACACCATATATTTT CASSPGQARSGNTIYF
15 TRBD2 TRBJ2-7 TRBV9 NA TGTGCCAGCAGCTCGCTAGCGGGGAGCTCCTACGAGCAGTACTTC CASSSLAGSSYEQYF
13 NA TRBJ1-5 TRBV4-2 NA TGTGCCAGCAGCCGAGAAGGGGATCAGCCCCAGCATTTT CASSREGDQPQHF
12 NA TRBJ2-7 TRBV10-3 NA TGTGCCATCAAAGACACAGCCTACGAGCAGTACTTC CAIKDTAYEQYF
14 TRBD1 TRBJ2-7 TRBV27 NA TGTGCCAGCAGTTTAGGGACAGGGAACTACGAGCAGTACTTC CASSLGTGNYEQYF
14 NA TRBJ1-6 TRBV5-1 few TGCGCCAGCAGCTTTGGGGGGTCGAATTCACCCCTCCACTTT CASSFGGSNSPLHF
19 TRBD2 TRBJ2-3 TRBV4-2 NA TGTGCCAGCAGCGCCGACCTGACTAGCGGGGGTACTAGCACAGATACGCAGTATTTT CASSADLTSGGTSTDTQYF
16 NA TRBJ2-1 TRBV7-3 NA TGTGCCAGCAGCCCTTCCCGGGACTTCTCCTACAATGAGCAGTTCTTC CASSPSRDFSYNEQFF
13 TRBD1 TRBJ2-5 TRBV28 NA TGTGCCAGCAGCCTGGACAGGGTAGAGACCCAGTACTTC CASSLDRVETQYF
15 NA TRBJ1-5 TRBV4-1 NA TGCGCCAGCAGCCAAGACCTCGGACTGAATCAGCCCCAGCATTTT CASSQDLGLNQPQHF
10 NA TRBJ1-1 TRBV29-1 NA TGCAGTAGTACTATGGTAGAAGCTTTCTTT CSSTMVEAFF
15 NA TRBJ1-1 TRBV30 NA TGTGCCTGGAGGGGAAGAGGGGGGGTCAACACTGAAGCTTTCTTT CAWRGRGGVNTEAFF
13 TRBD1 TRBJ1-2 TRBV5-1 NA TGCGCCAGCAGCTTGGTCAGGGGGCATGGCTACACCTTC CASSLVRGHGYTF
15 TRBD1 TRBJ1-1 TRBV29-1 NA TGCAGCGGTACAAGGGGGCCAAAAATGAACACTGAAGCTTTCTTT CSGTRGPKMNTEAFF
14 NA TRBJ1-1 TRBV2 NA TGTGCCAGTAAATCCCCGAGGCTGAACACTGAAGCTTTCTTT CASKSPRLNTEAFF
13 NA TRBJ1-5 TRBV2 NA TGTGCCAGCAGTGCAGATTTCGGGCAGCCCCAGCATTTT CASSADFGQPQHF